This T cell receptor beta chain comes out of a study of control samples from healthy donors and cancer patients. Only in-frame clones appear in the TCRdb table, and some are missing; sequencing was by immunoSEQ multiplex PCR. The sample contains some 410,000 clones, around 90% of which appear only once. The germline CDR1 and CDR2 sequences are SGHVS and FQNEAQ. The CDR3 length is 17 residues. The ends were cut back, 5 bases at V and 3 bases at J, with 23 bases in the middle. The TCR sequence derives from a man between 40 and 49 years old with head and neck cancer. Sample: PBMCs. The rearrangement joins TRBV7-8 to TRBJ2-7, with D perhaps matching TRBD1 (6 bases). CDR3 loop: CASSPGAPGELVYEQYF. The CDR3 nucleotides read TGTGCCAGCAGCCCCGGGGCGCCAGGGGAGTTGGTCTACGAGCAGTACTTC.